The clone carrying this T cell receptor beta chain was counted only a few times. Its specificity is unknown. After removal of 5 bases from V and 7 bases from J, the junction contained 3 bases not matched to a gene. Germline V gene sequence: CDR1 SGHRS, CDR2 YFSETQ. The CDR3 covers 12 residues. These data belong to a study of beta chain features in type 1 diabetes. Study-wide points: Patients and controls would share equally any PCR tilt toward shorter templates. VDJ junctions sequenced from type 1 diabetes patients showed fewer insertions and more deletions. Any HLA effect on TCRB rearrangement was left unresolved by small sub-analyses. Possibly, sequencing cDNA over-represented cells that had high TCR expression levels.

Sequenced material consisted of expressed TCRB transcripts (all of the isolated RNA was reverse transcribed). This table comes from immunoSEQ multiplex PCR, and its TCRdb copy is limited to in-frame clones, with some not included. The data hold roughly 310,000 clones, with approximately 10% observed a single time. The sequenced sample consisted of naive CD4+ T cells from blood. This clonotype was sampled from a woman aged 25 to 45 in good health. The chain recombines TRBV5-1 with TRBJ2-1; TRBD1 matches 7 bases. The CDR3 spells CASSSQGNEQFF. CDR3 in DNA: TGCGCCAGCAGTTCACAGGGGAATGAGCAGTTCTTC.